One sample yielded the 25 T cell receptor beta chains listed below, sequenced in a study of identical twins. MiXCR, applied by TCRdb to the 5' RACE reads, yields one record per CDR3 protein. This table has around 490,000 distinct CDR3 sequences, roughly an eighth appearing once. The data also belong to a second study, concerning yellow fever vaccine responses in identical twins.

The specimen sequenced was CD4+ T cells sorted from blood. The receptors were gathered from a woman aged 18-30 years in good health.

This clonotype was found many times. The chain links TRBV10-3 to TRBJ2-5, with a possible D match to TRBD2 (6 bases). CDR1 and CDR2 from the germline V gene are ENHRY and SYGVKD. Deletions cut 6 bases from V and 2 bases from J, with 10 bases between. The CDR3 is 13 residues long. CDR3: CAISGGSQETQYF. The CDR3 bases are TGTGCCATCAGCGGGGGTAGTCAAGAGACCCAGTACTTC.

This chain joins TRBV7-2 and TRBJ2-3; 9 bases are a match to TRBD2. This CDR3 is built from 16 residues. The ends lost 1 base at V and 1 base at J; junction bases unmatched: 3. Looked up from germline, CDR1 is SGHTA and CDR2 is FQGNSA. The CDR3 region is CASSLGVAGGTDTQYF. The CDR3 coding sequence is TGTGCCAGCAGCTTAGGCGTAGCGGGGGGCACAGATACGCAGTATTTT.

A few counts support this clonotype. This chain connects TRBV20-1 to TRBJ2-5, with D uncertain. The length of the CDR3 is 12 residues. CDR1 DFQATT and CDR2 SNEGSKA come from the germline V gene (reference sequence). Between the trimmed V and J ends, which lost 6 bases and 5 bases, there was a span of 13 bases. For the CDR3, the DNA is TGCAGTGCCGACGTCTCTCTGGAGACCCAGTACTTC. This gives the protein CSADVSLETQYF.

This clonotype was found a few times. The genes are TRBV7-6 and TRBJ1-1; perhaps TRBD1 as D (6 bases). V shed 1 base and J shed 3 bases, with 9 bases lying between them. The CDR3 contains 14 residues. Germline values: CDR1 SGHVS, CDR2 FNYEAQ. The CDR3 sequence: CASSLEAGDTEAFF. The DNA for the CDR3 is TGTGCCAGCAGCTTAGAGGCAGGGGACACTGAAGCTTTCTTT.

This clonotype was counted a few times. The V and J genes are TRBV4-3 and TRBJ2-1; perhaps TRBD2 as D (5 bases). CDR3 length: 15 amino acids. Trimming shortened V by 9 bases and J by 1 base, and 16 bases separated the two germline ends. Germline CDR1 is LGHNA and CDR2 is YSLEER. The CDR3 sequence is CARPRDGGSYNEQFF. The CDR3 DNA sequence: TGCGCCAGGCCCCGGGATGGCGGATCCTACAATGAGCAGTTCTTC.

The J gene is TRBJ1-2, the V gene TRBV6-5; D perhaps matches TRBD1 (5 bases). The CDR3 covers 14 residues. Germline CDR1 MNHEY, CDR2 SVGAGI. Trimming removed 3 bases from V and 3 bases from J, with 11 bases in between. CDR3 sequence (DNA): TGTGCCAGCAGTTATGTGGGGGTTGACTATGGCTACACCTTC. It encodes CASSYVGVDYGYTF.

V and J are TRBV29-1 and TRBJ2-6; a possible D gene is TRBD2 (5 bases). Germline assignment: CDR1 SQVTM and CDR2 ANQGSEA. The CDR3 sequence is 13 residues long. The V end was cut by 6 bases, the J end by 4 bases, with 10 bases between. The CDR3 DNA reads TGCAGCGTGAGGGAGTCCGGGGCCAACGTCCTGACTTTC. Its protein is CSVRESGANVLTF.

J is TRBJ2-7 and V is TRBV3-1; no reliable D call. Trimming took 3 bases from V and 4 from J, leaving 13 bases between them. Germline CDR1 reads LGHDT; CDR2 reads YNNKEL (reference sequence). This CDR3 is built from 14 residues. CDR3 residues: CASSHGVLLYEQYF. DNA for the CDR3: TGTGCCAGCAGCCATGGGGTCTTACTATACGAGCAGTACTTC.

The J gene is TRBJ2-5, the V gene TRBV2; D call uncertain. Germline-derived CDR1 and CDR2 are SNHLY and FYNNEI. The CDR3 runs to 13 residues. V was trimmed by 4 bases and J by 2 bases, leaving 8 bases between them. In nucleotides, the CDR3 is TGTGCCAGCAGTGTTGAAGCACAAGAGACCCAGTACTTC. Translated, it gives CASSVEAQETQYF.

This clonotype turned up a few times. This chain uses TRBV27 with TRBJ2-1; a possible D gene is TRBD2 (7 bases). There are 16 residues in the CDR3. V lost 6 bases to trimming and J lost 3 bases, with 18 bases between them. Per germline, CDR1 MNHEY and CDR2 SMNVEV (reference sequence). The CDR3, as DNA: TGTGCCAGCAGGTGGGGGGCTAGCGGACTCTACAATGAGCAGTTCTTC. Protein product: CASRWGASGLYNEQFF.

This clonotype was counted many times. This chain connects TRBV7-9 to TRBJ2-1; the D gene is possibly TRBD2 (5 bases). The CDR3 is 16 residues long. V was trimmed by 5 bases and J by 3 bases, leaving 17 bases between them. Germline CDR1 and CDR2: SEHNR and FQNEAQ (reference sequence). The CDR3 loop is CASSPYAAELYNEQFF. CDR3 nucleotide sequence: TGTGCCAGCAGCCCGTACGCAGCGGAGCTCTACAATGAGCAGTTCTTC.

This clonotype was picked up many times. V gene TRBV25-1 combines with J gene TRBJ2-7, with D possibly TRBD1 on 5 matching bases. V was clipped by 2 bases and J by 7 bases, with 12 bases between them. Germline CDR1 MGHDK, CDR2 SYGVNS. This CDR3 region has 13 residues. The DNA for the CDR3 is TGTGCCAGCAGTGAAGGGGCTCGTCGGGAGCAGTACTTC. It yields the protein CASSEGARREQYF.

This clonotype was detected a few times. This chain links TRBV12-3 or TRBV12-4 with TRBJ2-4, with TRBD1 identical over 7 bases. The CDR3 covers 14 residues. After removal of 3 bases from V and 3 bases from J, the junction contained 2 bases not matched to a gene. This CDR3 reads CASSFDRVKNIQYF. CDR3 DNA sequence: TGTGCCAGCAGTTTCGACAGGGTCAAAAACATTCAGTACTTC.

The CDR3 loop reads CASSYSRTGLAGAGETQYF. The CDR3 DNA follows: TGTGCCAGCAGTTACTCTCGGACGGGACTAGCGGGAGCGGGAGAGACCCAGTACTTC. The V gene is TRBV6-5, the J gene TRBJ2-5; 14 nucleotides line up with TRBD2. CDR3 length: 19 residues. The V gene end was trimmed by 0 bases and the J gene end by 4 bases; junction bases not matched to a gene: 10. Germline CDR1 is MNHEY and CDR2 is SVGAGI.

The rearrangement uses TRBV18 and TRBJ2-5, with D unclear. The germline V and J ends were trimmed by 3 bases and 5 bases, with 13 bases remaining between them. CDR1 is KGHSH, CDR2 LQKENI, per germline. CDR3 size: 14 residues. CDR3 coding DNA: TGTGCCAGCTCACCCATACATCAGACGGAGACCCAGTACTTC. Amino acids: CASSPIHQTETQYF.

CDR3 bases: TGTGCCATCAGTGAGTCGGGGGATGGCTACACCTTC. Translation gives CAISESGDGYTF. The chain has TRBV10-3 and TRBJ1-2, with D possibly matching TRBD1 (5 bases). Germline V gives CDR1 ENHRY, CDR2 SYGVKD. The V end was cut by 0 bases, the J end by 6 bases, with 5 bases between. The CDR3 is 12 amino acids.

The rearrangement uses TRBV11-3 and TRBJ2-1, with a possible D match to TRBD2 (5 bases). The V end was cut by 5 bases, the J end by 5 bases, with 16 bases between. Germline CDR1 is SGHNT and CDR2 is YENEEA. This CDR3 comprises 15 residues. In DNA, the CDR3 is TGTGCCAGCAGCCGCGGGTTCTCCCTAAACAATGAGCAGTTCTTC. It encodes CASSRGFSLNNEQFF.

The chain employs TRBV12-3 or TRBV12-4 and TRBJ2-3; the D gene could be TRBD1 or TRBD2 (5 bases each). V was pared by 6 bases and J by 4 bases, with 11 bases between. This CDR3 region has 13 residues. The CDR3 nucleotides are TGTGCCAGCAGCCCACGGGGACCAGATACGCAGTATTTT. This translates into CASSPRGPDTQYF.

In this sample, this clonotype turned up many times. The chain joins TRBV5-1 to TRBJ2-3; D is ambiguous. V shed 0 bases and J shed 2 bases, with 7 bases lying between them. CDR1 is SGHRS and CDR2 is YFSETQ in the germline V gene. The CDR3 consists of 14 residues. The CDR3 loop reads CASSLGRVTDTQYF. CDR3 nucleotide sequence: TGCGCCAGCAGCTTGGGACGGGTCACAGATACGCAGTATTTT.

The genes are TRBV3-1 and TRBJ1-2; D gene unclear. This CDR3 contains 12 residues. V lost 4 bases and J 1 base, leaving 4 bases between the germline ends. Per the germline V gene, CDR1 is LGHDT and CDR2 is YNNKEL (reference sequence). CDR3 region: CASSRSNYGYTF. CDR3 sequence (DNA): TGTGCCAGCAGCCGCAGTAACTATGGCTACACCTTC.

In its sample, this clonotype was seen a few times. This chain uses TRBV5-5 with TRBJ1-4; D gene ambiguous. From germline, CDR1 is SGHKS and CDR2 YYEKEE (reference sequence). The CDR3 has 16 amino acids. V was shortened by 4 bases and J by 8 bases, with 21 bases between the two germline ends. The CDR3 sequence is CASSRRPGREYEKLFF. The CDR3 region has the DNA TGTGCCAGCAGCCGAAGGCCAGGCCGGGAGTACGAAAAACTGTTTTTT.

V and J are TRBV30 and TRBJ2-7; the D is unclear. CDR1 is GTSNPN and CDR2 is SVGIG in the germline V gene (reference sequence). The V and J ends lost 0 bases and 12 bases respectively, with 15 bases between them. The CDR3 loop spans 12 amino acids. The DNA for the CDR3 is TGTGCCTGGAGTGTACAAGTCCCTACGGTGTACTTC. This sequence encodes CAWSVQVPTVYF.

This clonotype was counted only a few times. The J gene is TRBJ2-7, the V gene TRBV12-3 or TRBV12-4; D perhaps matches TRBD2 (7 bases). The V end lost 6 bases, the J end lost 0 bases, and 15 bases lay between the germline ends. CDR3 length equals 15 residues. The chain's CDR3 is CASRVGGPNSYEQYF. CDR3 in DNA: TGTGCCAGCAGGGTGGGGGGGCCTAACTCCTACGAGCAGTACTTC.

The DNA of the CDR3 is TGCAGTGCTCTACGCAGGGACAGGGGTGGAATGAACACTGAAGCTTTCTTT. This codes for CSALRRDRGGMNTEAFF. This chain joins TRBV20-1 and TRBJ1-1; TRBD1 matches 10 bases. The CDR3 is 17 residues long. J was trimmed by 0 bases and V by 5 bases; bases with no gene match: 12. The germline V gene has CDR1 DFQATT and CDR2 SNEGSKA (reference sequence).

The table lists this clonotype with many counts. The CDR3 nucleotides are TGCGCCAGCAGCTTAACTAGCGGGGGTGGCAATGAGCAGTTCTTC. This sequence encodes CASSLTSGGGNEQFF. The chain carries TRBV5-1 and TRBJ2-1, with 11 positions matching TRBD2. V gave up 2 bases and J gave up 6 bases; unmatched junction bases: 4. The CDR3 length is 15 residues. Per the germline V gene, CDR1 is SGHRS and CDR2 is YFSETQ.